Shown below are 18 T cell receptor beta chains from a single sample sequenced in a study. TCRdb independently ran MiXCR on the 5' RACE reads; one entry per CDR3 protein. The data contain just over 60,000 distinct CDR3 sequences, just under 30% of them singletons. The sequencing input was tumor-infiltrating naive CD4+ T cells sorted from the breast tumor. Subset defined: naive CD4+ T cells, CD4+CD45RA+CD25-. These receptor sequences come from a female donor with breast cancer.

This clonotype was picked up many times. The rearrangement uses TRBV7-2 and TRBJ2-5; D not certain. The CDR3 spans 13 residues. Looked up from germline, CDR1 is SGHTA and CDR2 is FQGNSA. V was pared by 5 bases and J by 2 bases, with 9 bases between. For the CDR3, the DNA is TGTGCCAGCAGCCTCAGAACACAAGAGACCCAGTACTTC. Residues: CASSLRTQETQYF.

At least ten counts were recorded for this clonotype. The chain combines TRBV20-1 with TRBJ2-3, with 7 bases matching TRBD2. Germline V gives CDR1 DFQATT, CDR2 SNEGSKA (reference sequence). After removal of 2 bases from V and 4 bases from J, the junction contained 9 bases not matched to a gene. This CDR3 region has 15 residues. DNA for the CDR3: TGCAGTGCTAGAAATCCCGGGGGGAACTCAGATACGCAGTATTTT. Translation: CSARNPGGNSDTQYF.

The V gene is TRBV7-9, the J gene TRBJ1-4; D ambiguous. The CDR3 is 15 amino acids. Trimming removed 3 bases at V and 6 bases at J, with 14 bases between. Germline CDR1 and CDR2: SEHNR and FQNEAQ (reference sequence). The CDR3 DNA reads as TGTGCCAGCAGCTTCAGTCTTCCCGGCGATGAAAAACTGTTTTTT. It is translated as CASSFSLPGDEKLFF.

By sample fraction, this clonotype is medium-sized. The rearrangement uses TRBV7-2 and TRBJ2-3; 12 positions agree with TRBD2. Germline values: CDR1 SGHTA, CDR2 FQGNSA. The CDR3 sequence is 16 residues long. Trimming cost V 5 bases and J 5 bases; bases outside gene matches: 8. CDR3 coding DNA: TGTGCCAGCAGCAAGACTAGCGGGAGCGGTAGAGATACGCAGTATTTT. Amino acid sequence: CASSKTSGSGRDTQYF.

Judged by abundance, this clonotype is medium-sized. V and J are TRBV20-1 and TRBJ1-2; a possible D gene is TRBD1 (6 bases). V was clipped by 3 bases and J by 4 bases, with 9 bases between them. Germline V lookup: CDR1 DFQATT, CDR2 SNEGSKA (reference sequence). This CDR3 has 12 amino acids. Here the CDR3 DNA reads TGCAGTGCTAGGAGGGACATCTATGGCTACACCTTC. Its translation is CSARRDIYGYTF.

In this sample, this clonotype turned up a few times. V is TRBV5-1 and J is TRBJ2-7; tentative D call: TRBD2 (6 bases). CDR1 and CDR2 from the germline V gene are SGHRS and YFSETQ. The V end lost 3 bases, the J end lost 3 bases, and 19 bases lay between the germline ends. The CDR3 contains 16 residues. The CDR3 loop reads CASSWGGDLAVYEQYF. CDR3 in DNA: TGCGCCAGCAGCTGGGGAGGTGATCTAGCCGTCTACGAGCAGTACTTC.

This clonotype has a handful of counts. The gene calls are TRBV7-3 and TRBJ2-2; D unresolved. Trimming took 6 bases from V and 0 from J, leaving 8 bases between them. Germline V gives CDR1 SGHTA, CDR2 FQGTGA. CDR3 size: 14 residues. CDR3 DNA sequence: TGTGCCAGCAGATCCGGACCGAACACCGGGGAGCTGTTTTTT. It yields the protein CASRSGPNTGELFF.

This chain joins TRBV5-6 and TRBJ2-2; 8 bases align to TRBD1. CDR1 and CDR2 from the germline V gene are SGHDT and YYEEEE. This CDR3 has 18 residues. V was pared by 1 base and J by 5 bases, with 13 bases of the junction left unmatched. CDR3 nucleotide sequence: TGTGCCAGCAGCTTGCAAAAATCAGGGGGCGTAAGGACCGGGGAGCTGTTTTTT. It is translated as CASSLQKSGGVRTGELFF.

The CDR3 loop is CASSSDPNTEAFF. The CDR3 DNA reads as TGTGCCAGCAGCAGCGACCCGAACACTGAAGCTTTCTTT. V gene TRBV28 combines with J gene TRBJ1-1; no firm D call. CDR3 length: 13 residues. V was cut by 6 bases and J by 1 base, with 9 bases left in between. Germline CDR1 and CDR2: MDHEN and SYDVKM.

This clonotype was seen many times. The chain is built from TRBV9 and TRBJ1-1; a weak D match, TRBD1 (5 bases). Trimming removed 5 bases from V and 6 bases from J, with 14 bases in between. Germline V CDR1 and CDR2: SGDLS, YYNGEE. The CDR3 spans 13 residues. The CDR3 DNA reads TGTGCCAGCAGTCCCCAGGGTCGGGCTGAAGCTTTCTTT. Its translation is CASSPQGRAEAFF.

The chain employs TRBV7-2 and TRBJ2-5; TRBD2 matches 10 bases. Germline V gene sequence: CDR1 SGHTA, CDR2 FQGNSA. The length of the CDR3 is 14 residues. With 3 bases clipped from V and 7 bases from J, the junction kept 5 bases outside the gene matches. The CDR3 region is CASSFLAGEATQYF. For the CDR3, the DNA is TGTGCCAGCAGCTTCCTAGCGGGAGAGGCGACCCAGTACTTC.

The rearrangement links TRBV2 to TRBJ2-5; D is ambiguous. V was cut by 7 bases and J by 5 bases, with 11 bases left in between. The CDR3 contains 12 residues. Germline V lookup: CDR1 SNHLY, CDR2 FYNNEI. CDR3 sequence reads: CASTTLRETQYF. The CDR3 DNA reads TGTGCCAGCACTACACTTAGGGAGACCCAGTACTTC. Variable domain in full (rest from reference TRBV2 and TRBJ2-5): EPEVTQTPSHQVTQMGQEVILRCVPISNHLYFYWYRQILGQKVEFLVSFYNNEISEKSEIFDDQFSVERPDGSNFTLKIRSTKLEDSAMYFCASTTLRETQYFGPGTRLLVL.

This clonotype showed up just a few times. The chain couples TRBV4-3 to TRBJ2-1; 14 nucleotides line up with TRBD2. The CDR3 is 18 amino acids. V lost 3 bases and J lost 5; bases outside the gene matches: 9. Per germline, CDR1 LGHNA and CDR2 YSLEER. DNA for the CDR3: TGCGCCAGCAGCCAGGCGACTAGCGGGAGGGCCAGTGACAATGAGCAGTTCTTC. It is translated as CASSQATSGRASDNEQFF.

The CDR3 loop reads CASSLWTGQETQYF. In nucleotides, the CDR3 is TGCGCCAGCAGCTTGTGGACAGGGCAAGAGACCCAGTACTTC. The chain recombines TRBV5-1 with TRBJ2-5; 8 positions agree with TRBD1. Germline-derived CDR1 and CDR2 are SGHRS and YFSETQ. There are 14 residues in the CDR3. The ends lost 1 base at V and 2 bases at J; junction bases unmatched: 1. Using reference TRBV5-1 and TRBJ2-5 for the parts outside the CDR3, the full variable domain is KAGVTQTPRYLIKTRGQQVTLSCSPISGHRSVSWYQQTPGQGLQFLFEYFSETQRNKGNFPGRFSGRQFSNSRSEMNVSTLELGDSALYLCASSLWTGQETQYFGPGTRLLVL.

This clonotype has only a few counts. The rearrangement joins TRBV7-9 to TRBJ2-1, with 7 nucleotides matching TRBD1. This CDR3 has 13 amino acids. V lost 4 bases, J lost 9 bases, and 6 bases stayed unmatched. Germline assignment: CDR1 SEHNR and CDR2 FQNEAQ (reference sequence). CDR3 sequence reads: CASSSQGVGEQFF. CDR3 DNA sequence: TGTGCCAGCAGCTCCCAGGGGGTTGGTGAGCAGTTCTTC.

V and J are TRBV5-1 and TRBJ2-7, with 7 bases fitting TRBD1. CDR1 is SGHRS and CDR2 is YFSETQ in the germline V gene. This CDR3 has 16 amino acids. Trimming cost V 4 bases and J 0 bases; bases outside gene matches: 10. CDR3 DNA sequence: TGCGCCAGCAGCACACGACAGGGCCAACTCTCCTACGAGCAGTACTTC. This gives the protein CASSTRQGQLSYEQYF.

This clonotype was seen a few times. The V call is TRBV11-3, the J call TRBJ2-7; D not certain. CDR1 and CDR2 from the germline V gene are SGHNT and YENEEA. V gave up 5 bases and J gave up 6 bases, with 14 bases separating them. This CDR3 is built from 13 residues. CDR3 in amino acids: CASSLGPQREQYF. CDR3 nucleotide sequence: TGTGCCAGCAGCCTAGGTCCACAGCGCGAGCAGTACTTC.

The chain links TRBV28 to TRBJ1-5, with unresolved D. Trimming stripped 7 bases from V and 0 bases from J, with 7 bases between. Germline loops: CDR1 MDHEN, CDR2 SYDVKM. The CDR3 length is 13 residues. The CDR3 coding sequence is TGTGCCAGCACTACCTATAGCAATCAGCCCCAGCATTTT. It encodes CASTTYSNQPQHF.